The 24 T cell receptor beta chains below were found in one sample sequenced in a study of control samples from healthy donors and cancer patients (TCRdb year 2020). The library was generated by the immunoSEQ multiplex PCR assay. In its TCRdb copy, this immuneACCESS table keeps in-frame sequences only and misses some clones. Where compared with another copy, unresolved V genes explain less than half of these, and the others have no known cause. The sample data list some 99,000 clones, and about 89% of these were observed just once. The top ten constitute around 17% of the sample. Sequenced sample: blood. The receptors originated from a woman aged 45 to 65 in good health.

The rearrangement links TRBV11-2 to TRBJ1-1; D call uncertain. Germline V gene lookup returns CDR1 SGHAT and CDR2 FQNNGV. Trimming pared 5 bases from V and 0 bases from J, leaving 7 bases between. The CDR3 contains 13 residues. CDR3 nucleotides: TGTGCCAGCAGCCCGGGCCTGAACACTGAAGCTTTCTTT. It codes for CASSPGLNTEAFF.

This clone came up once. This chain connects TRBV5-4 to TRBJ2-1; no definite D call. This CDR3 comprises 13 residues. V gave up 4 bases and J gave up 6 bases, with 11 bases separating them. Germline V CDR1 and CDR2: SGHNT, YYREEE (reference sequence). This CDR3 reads CASSPTSINEQFF. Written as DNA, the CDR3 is TGTGCCAGCAGCCCCACTTCGATCAATGAGCAGTTCTTC.

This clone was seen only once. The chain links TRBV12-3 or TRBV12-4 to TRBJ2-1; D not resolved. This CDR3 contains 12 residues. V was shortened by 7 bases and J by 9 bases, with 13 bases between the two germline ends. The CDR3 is CASTDGFGEQFF. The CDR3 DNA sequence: TGTGCCAGCACAGACGGCTTCGGTGAGCAGTTCTTC.

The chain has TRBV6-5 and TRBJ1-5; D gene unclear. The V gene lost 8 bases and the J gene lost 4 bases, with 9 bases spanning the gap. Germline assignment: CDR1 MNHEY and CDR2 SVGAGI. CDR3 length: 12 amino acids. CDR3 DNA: TGTGCCAGCTCAAACTGGAATCAGCCCCAGCATTTT. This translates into CASSNWNQPQHF.

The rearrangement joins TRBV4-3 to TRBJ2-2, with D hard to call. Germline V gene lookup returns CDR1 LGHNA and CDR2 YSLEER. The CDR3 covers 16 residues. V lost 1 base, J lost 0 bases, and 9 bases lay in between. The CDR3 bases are TGCGCCAGCAGCCAAGGGCGGAGCGCGAACACCGGGGAGCTGTTTTTT. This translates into CASSQGRSANTGELFF.

This CDR3 reads CATSRGLNYEQYV. The CDR3 nucleotides read TGTGCCACCAGCAGGGGACTGAACTACGAGCAGTACGTC. This rearrangement joins TRBV15 to TRBJ2-7, with D possibly matching TRBD2 (6 bases). The CDR3 sequence is 13 residues long. Deletions cut 3 bases from V and 3 bases from J, with 9 bases between. CDR1 is LNHNV, CDR2 YYDKDF, per germline (reference sequence).

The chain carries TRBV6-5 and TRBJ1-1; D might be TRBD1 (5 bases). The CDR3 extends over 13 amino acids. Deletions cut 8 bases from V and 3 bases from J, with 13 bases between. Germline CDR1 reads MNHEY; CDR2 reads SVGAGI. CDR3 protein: CASRSGGYTEAFF. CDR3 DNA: TGTGCCAGCCGGTCGGGGGGTTACACTGAAGCTTTCTTT.

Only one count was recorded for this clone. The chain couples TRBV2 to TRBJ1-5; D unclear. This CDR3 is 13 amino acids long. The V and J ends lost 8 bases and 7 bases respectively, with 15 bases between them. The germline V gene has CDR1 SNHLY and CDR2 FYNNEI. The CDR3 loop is CASLANHAQPQHF. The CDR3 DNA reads TGTGCCAGCCTCGCTAACCACGCGCAGCCCCAGCATTTT.

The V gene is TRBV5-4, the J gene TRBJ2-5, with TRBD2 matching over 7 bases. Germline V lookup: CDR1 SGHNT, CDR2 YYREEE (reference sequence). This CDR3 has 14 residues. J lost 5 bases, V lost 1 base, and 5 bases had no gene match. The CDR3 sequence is CASSLRVAGETQYF. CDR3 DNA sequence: TGTGCCAGCAGCTTGAGAGTAGCGGGCGAGACCCAGTACTTC.

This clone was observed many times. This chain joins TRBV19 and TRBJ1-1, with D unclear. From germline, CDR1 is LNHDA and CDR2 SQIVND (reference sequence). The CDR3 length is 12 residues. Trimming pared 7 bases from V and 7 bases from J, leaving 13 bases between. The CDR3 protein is CASTVGEYEAFF. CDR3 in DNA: TGTGCCAGTACAGTAGGAGAATATGAAGCTTTCTTT.

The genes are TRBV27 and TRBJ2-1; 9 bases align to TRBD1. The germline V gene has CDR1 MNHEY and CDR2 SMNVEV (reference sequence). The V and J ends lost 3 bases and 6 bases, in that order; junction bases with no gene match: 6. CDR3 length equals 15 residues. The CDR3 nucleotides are TGTGCCAGCAGTTTGACCGGGACAGGGTTCAATGAGCAGTTCTTC. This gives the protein CASSLTGTGFNEQFF.

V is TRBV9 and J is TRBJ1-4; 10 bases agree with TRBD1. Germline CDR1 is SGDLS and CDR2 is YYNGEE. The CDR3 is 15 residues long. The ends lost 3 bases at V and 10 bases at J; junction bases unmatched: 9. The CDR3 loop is CASSAGGTGASKLFF. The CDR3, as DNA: TGTGCCAGCAGCGCCGGCGGGACAGGGGCTTCAAAACTGTTTTTT.

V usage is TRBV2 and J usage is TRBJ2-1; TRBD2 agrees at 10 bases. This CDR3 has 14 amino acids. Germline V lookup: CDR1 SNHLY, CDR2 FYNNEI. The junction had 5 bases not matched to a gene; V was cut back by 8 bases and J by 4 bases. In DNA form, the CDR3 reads TGTGCCAGCTCCAGCGGGGGGGTTTACAATGAGCAGTTCTTC. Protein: CASSSGGVYNEQFF.

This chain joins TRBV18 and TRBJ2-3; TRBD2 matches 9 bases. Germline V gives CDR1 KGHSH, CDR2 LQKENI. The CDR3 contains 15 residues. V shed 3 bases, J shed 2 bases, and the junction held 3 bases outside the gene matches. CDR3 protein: CASSPPSGNTDTQYF. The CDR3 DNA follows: TGTGCCAGCTCACCCCCTAGCGGGAACACAGATACGCAGTATTTT. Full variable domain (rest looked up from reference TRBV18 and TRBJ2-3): NAGVMQNPRHLVRRRGQEARLRCSPMKGHSHVYWYRQLPEEGLKFMVYLQKENIIDESGMPKERFSAEFPKEGPSILRIQQVVRGDSAAYFCASSPPSGNTDTQYFGPGTRLTVL.

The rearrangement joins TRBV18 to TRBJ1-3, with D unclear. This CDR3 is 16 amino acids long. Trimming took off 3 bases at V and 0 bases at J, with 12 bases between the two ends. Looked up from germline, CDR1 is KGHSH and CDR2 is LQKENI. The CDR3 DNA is TGTGCCAGCTCACCTCTGGACGGTAGCTCTGGAAACACCATATATTTT. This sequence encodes CASSPLDGSSGNTIYF. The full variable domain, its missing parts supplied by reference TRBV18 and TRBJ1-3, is NAGVMQNPRHLVRRRGQEARLRCSPMKGHSHVYWYRQLPEEGLKFMVYLQKENIIDESGMPKERFSAEFPKEGPSILRIQQVVRGDSAAYFCASSPLDGSSGNTIYFGEGSWLTVV.

CDR3 in DNA: TGTGCCAGCAGTAAGATTAGGCCCGGGGAGCTGTTTTTT. Its protein is CASSKIRPGELFF. V gene TRBV27 combines with J gene TRBJ2-2; D unclear. The CDR3 has 13 amino acids. Looked up from germline, CDR1 is MNHEY and CDR2 is SMNVEV (reference sequence). V gave up 5 bases and J gave up 6 bases, with 10 bases separating them.

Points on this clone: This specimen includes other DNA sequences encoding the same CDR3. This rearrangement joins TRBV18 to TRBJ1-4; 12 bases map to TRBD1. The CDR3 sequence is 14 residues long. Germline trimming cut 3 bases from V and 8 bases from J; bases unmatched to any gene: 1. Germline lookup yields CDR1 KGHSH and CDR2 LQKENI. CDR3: CASSPGTGGEKLFF. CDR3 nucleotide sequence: TGTGCCAGCTCACCGGGGACAGGGGGCGAAAAACTGTTTTTT. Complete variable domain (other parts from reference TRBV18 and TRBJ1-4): NAGVMQNPRHLVRRRGQEARLRCSPMKGHSHVYWYRQLPEEGLKFMVYLQKENIIDESGMPKERFSAEFPKEGPSILRIQQVVRGDSAAYFCASSPGTGGEKLFFGSGTQLSVL.

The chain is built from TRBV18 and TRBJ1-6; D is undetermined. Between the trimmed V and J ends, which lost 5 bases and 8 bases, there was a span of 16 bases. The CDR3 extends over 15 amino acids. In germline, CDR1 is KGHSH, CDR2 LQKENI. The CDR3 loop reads CASSIVGRVDSPLHF. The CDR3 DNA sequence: TGTGCCAGCTCAATCGTAGGGCGGGTTGATTCACCCCTCCACTTT.

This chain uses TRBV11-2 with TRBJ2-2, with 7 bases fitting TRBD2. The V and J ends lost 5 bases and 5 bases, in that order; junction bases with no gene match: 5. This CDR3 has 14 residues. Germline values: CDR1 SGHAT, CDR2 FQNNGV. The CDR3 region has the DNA TGTGCCAGCAGCCCTGTGCGGGGGACCGGGGAGCTGTTTTTT. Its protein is CASSPVRGTGELFF.

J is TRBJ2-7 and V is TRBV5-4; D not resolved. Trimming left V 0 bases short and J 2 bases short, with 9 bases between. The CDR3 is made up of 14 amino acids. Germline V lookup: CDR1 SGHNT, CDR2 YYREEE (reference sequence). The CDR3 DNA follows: TGTGCCAGCAGCTTGGATGCCAGGCCCTACGAGCAGTACGTC. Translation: CASSLDARPYEQYV.

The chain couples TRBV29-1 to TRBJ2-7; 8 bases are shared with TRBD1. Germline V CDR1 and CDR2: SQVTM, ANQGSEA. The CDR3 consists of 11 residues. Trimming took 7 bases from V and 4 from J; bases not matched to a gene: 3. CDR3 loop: CSGQGLYEQYF. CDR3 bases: TGCAGCGGACAGGGGTTGTACGAGCAGTACTTC.

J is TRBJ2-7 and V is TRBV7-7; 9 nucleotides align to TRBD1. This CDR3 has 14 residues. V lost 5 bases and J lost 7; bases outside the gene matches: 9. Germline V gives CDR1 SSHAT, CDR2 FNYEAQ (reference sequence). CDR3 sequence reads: CASSPSTGGYEQYV. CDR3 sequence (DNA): TGTGCCAGCAGCCCAAGTACAGGGGGCTATGAGCAGTACGTC.

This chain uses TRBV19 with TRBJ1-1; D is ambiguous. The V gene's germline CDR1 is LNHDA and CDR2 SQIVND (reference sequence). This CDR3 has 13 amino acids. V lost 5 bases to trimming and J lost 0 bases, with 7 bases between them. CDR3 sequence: CASSPNLNTEAFF. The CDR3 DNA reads TGTGCCAGTAGTCCCAACCTGAACACTGAAGCTTTCTTT.

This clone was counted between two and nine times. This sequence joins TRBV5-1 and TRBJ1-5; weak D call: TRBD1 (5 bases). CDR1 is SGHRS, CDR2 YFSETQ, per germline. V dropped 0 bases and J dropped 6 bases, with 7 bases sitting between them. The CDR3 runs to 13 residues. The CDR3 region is CASSLGQSQPQHF. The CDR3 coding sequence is TGCGCCAGCAGCTTGGGACAGAGTCAGCCCCAGCATTTT.